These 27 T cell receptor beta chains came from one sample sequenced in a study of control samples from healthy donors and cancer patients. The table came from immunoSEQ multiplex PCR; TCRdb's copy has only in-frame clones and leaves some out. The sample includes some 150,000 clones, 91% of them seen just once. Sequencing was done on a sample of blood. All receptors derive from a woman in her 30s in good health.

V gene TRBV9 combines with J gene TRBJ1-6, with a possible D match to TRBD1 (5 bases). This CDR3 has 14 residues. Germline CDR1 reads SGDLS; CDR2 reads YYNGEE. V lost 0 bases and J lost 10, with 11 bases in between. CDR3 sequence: CASSVAPRESPLHF. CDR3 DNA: TGTGCCAGCAGCGTAGCTCCCAGGGAATCACCCCTCCACTTT.

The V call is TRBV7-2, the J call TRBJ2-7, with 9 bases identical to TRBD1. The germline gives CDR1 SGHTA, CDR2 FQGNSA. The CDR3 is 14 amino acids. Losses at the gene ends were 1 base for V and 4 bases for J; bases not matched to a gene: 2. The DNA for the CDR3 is TGTGCCAGCAGCTTAGACAGGGGGCTTTACGAGCAGTACTTC. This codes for CASSLDRGLYEQYF. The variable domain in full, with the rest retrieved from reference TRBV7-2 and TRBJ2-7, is GAGVSQSPSNKVTEKGKDVELRCDPISGHTALYWYRQSLGQGLEFLIYFQGNSAPDKSGLPSDRFSAERTGGSVSTLTIQRTQQEDSAVYLCASSLDRGLYEQYFGPGTRLTVT.

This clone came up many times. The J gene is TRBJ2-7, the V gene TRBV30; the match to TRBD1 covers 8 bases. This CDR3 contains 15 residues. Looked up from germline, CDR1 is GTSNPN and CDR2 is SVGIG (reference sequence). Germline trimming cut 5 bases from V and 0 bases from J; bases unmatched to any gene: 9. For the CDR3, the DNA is TGTGCCTGGGGACAGGGAAGCGGCGGCTCCTACGAGCAGTACTTC. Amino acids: CAWGQGSGGSYEQYF.

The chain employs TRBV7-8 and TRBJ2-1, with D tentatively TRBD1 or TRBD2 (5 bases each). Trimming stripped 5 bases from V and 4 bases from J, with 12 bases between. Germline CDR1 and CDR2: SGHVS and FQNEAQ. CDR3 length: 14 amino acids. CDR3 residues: CASSAGTSYNEQFF. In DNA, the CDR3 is TGTGCCAGCAGCGCCGGGACCTCATACAATGAGCAGTTCTTC.

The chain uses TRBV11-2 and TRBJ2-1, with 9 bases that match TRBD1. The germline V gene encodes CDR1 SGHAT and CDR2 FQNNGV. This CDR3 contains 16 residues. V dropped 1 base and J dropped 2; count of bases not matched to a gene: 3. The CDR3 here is CASSLGRDRAYNEQFF. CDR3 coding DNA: TGTGCCAGCAGCTTAGGCCGGGACAGGGCCTACAATGAGCAGTTCTTC.

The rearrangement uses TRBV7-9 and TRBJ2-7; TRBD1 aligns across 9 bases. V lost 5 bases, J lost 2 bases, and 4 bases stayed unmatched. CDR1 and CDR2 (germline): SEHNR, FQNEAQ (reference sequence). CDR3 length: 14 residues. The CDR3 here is CASSNGQGTYEQYF. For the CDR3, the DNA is TGTGCCAGCAGCAATGGACAGGGGACCTACGAGCAGTACTTC.

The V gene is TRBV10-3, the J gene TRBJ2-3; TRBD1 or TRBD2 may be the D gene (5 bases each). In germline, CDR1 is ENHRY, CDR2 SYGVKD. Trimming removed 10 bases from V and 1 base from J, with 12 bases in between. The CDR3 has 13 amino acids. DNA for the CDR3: TGTGCCACCGGGGCGGTTGGCACAGATACGCAGTATTTT. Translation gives CATGAVGTDTQYF.

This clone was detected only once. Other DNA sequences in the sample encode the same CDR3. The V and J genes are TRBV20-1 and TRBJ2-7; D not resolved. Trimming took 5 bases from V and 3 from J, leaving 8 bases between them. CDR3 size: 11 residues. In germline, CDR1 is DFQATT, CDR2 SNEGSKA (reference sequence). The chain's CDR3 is CSAPDGYEQYF. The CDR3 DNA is TGCAGTGCTCCGGACGGCTACGAGCAGTACTTC.

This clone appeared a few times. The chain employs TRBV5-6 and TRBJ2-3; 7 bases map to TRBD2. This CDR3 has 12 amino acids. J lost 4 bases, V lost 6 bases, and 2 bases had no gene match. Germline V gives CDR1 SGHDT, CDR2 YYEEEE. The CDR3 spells CASNGLADTQYF. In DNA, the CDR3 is TGTGCCAGCAACGGACTAGCAGATACGCAGTATTTT.

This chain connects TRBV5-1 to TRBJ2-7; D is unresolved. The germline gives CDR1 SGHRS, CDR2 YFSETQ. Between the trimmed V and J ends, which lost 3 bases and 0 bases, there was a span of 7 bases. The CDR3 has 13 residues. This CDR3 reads CASSSAHSYEQYF. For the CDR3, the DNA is TGCGCCAGCAGCTCCGCTCACTCCTACGAGCAGTACTTC.

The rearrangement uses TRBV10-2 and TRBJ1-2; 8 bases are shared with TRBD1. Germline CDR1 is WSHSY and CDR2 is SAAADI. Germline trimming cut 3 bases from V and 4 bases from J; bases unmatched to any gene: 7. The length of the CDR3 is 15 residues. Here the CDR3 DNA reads TGCGCCAGCAGTGACAGGGGGCGCAGGGTCTATGGCTACACCTTC. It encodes CASSDRGRRVYGYTF.

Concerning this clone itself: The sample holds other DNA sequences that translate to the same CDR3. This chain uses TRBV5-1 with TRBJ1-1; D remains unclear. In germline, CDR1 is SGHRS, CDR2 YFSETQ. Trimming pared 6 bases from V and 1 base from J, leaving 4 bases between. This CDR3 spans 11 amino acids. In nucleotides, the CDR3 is TGCGCCAGCACAGGGAACACTGAAGCTTTCTTT. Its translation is CASTGNTEAFF.

DNA for the CDR3: TGTGCCAGCAGCCGGGGACTAGCGGGAGGGGAGCAGTACTTC. Its translation is CASSRGLAGGEQYF. The chain joins TRBV16 to TRBJ2-7, with 16 nucleotides matching TRBD2. The germline V gene has CDR1 KGHSY and CDR2 FQNENV. V was clipped by 4 bases and J by 7 bases; unmatched bases: 1. CDR3 length equals 14 residues.

CDR3 DNA: TGTGCCAGCAGCTTAGCAGGCCGGAACACCGGGGAGCTGTTTTTT. It yields the protein CASSLAGRNTGELFF. The chain combines TRBV7-2 with TRBJ2-2; D is undetermined. Trimming removed 0 bases at V and 1 base at J, with 6 bases between. The CDR3 runs 15 residues. The V gene's germline CDR1 is SGHTA and CDR2 FQGNSA.

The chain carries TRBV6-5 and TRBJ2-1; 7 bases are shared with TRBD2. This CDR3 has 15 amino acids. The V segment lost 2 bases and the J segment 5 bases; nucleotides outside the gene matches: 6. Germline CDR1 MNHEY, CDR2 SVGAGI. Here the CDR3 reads CASSYGLLANNEQFF. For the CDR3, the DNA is TGTGCCAGCAGTTACGGCCTACTAGCGAACAATGAGCAGTTCTTC.

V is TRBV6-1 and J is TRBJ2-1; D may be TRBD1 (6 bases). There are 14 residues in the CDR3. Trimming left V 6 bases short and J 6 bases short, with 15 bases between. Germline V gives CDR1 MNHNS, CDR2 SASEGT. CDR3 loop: CASSTAGTSNEQFF. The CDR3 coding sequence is TGTGCCAGCAGCACCGCCGGGACATCCAATGAGCAGTTCTTC.

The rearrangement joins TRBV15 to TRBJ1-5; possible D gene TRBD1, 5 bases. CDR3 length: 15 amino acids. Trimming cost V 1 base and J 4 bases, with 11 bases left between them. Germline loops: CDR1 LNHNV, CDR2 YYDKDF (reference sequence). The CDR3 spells CATSRGGTPNQPQHF. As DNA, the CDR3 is TGTGCCACCAGCAGAGGCGGGACTCCAAATCAGCCCCAGCATTTT.

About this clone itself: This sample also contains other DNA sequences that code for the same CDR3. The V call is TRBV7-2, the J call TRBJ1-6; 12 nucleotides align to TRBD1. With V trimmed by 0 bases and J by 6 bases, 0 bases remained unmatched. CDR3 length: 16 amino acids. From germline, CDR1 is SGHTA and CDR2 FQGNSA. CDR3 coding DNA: TGTGCCAGCAGCTTAGCGGGACAGGGGGCTAATTCACCCCTCCACTTT. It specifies CASSLAGQGANSPLHF.

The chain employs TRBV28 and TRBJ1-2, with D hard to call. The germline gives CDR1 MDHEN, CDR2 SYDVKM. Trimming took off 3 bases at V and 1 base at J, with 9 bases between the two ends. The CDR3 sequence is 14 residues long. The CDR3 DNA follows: TGTGCCAGCAGTTTGTCGGGGAATAACTATGGCTACACCTTC. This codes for CASSLSGNNYGYTF.

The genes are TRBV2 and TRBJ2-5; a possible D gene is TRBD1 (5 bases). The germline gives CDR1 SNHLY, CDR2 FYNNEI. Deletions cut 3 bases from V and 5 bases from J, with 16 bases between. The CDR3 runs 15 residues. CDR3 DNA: TGTGCCAGCAGTGACGAGGTGGCAGGGCGGGAGACCCAGTACTTC. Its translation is CASSDEVAGRETQYF.

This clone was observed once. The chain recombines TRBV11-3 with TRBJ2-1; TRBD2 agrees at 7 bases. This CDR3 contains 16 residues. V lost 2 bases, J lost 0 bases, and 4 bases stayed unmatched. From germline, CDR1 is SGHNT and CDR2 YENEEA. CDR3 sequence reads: CASSLMGGSSYNEQFF. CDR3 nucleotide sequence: TGTGCCAGCAGCTTAATGGGGGGGAGCTCCTACAATGAGCAGTTCTTC.

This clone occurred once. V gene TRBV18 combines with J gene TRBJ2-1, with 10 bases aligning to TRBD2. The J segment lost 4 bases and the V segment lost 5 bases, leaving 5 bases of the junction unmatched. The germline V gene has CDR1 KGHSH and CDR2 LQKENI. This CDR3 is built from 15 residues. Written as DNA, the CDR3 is TGTGCCAGCTCATCGACTAGCGGGTCTTACAATGAGCAGTTCTTC. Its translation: CASSSTSGSYNEQFF.

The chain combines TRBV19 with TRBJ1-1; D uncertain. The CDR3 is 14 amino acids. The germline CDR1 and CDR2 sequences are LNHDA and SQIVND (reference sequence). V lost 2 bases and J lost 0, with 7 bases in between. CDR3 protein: CASSISQVNTEAFF. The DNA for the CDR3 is TGTGCCAGTAGTATATCCCAAGTGAACACTGAAGCTTTCTTT.

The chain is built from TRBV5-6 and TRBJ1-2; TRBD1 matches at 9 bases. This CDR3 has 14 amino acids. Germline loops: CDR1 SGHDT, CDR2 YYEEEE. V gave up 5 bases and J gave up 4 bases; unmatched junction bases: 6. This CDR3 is CASRRDRAFYGYTF. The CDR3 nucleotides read TGTGCCAGCAGAAGGGACAGGGCGTTCTATGGCTACACCTTC. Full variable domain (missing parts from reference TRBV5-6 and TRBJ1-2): DAGVTQSPTHLIKTRGQQVTLRCSPKSGHDTVSWYQQALGQGPQFIFQYYEEEERQRGNFPDRFSGHQFPNYSSELNVNALLLGDSALYLCASRRDRAFYGYTFGSGTRLTVV.

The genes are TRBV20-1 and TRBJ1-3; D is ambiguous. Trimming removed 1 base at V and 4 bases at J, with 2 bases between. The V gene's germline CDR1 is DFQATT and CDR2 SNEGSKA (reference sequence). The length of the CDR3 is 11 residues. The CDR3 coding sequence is TGCAGTGCTAGAGTCGGAAACACCATATATTTT. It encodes CSARVGNTIYF.

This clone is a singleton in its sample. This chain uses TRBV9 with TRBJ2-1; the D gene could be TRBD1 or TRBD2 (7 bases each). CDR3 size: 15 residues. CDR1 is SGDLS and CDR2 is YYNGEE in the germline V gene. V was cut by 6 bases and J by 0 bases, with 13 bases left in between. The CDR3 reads CASTAGGGSYNEQFF. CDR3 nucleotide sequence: TGTGCCAGCACCGCAGGGGGGGGCTCCTACAATGAGCAGTTCTTC.

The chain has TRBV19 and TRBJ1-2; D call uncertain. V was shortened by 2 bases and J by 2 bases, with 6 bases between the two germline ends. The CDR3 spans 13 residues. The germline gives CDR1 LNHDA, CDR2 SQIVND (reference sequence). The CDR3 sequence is CASSIYGNYGYTF. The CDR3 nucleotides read TGTGCCAGTAGTATATACGGGAACTATGGCTACACCTTC.